One T cell receptor beta chain is described in this entry. This record belongs to a study of T cells after somatic rescue of genetic block. This CDR3 is built from 15 residues. Germline V lookup: CDR1 MNHNY, CDR2 SVGAGI (reference sequence). V was trimmed by 7 bases and J by 4 bases, leaving 14 bases between them. TCRdb's copy holds only in-frame clones and misses some; the assay was immunoSEQ multiplex PCR. This sample has 15,000 or so clones, with 55% to 75% found just once. The TCR originated in a boy between 10 and 17 years old. Sequenced material: peripheral blood mononuclear cells (PBMCs). The gene calls are TRBV6-6 and TRBJ1-6; D is uncertain. The CDR3 region is CASTIVGRYNSPLHF. The CDR3 nucleotides read TGTGCCAGCACCATAGTAGGCCGATATAATTCACCCCTCCACTTT.